These 27 T cell receptor beta chains were sequenced from one sample in a study of human CD8 memory T cell subsets. Production of TCR beta libraries used UMI-labeled 5' RACE as the method. TCRdb reprocessed the 5' RACE reads and stores each CDR3 protein as one record, lacking DNA. The specimen's table records roughly 10,000 distinct CDR3 sequences. Sequencing input: CD8+ T cells from PBMCs. These receptor sequences come from a human donor in good health.

The V and J genes are TRBV7-7 and TRBJ2-5; the TRBD1 assignment by TCRdb is unverifiable without DNA. CDR1 is SSHAT, CDR2 FNYEAQ, per germline (reference sequence). CDR3 length equals 15 residues. CDR3: CASSPSQGVMETQYF.

The chain links TRBV4-1 to TRBJ2-2; the D call from TCRdb, TRBD1, cannot be confirmed without DNA. The CDR3 totals 16 residues. Germline CDR1 MGHRA, CDR2 YSYEKL. The CDR3 loop is CASSQGPGQNTGELFF.

This sequence joins TRBV14 and TRBJ2-2. CDR3 size: 14 residues. Germline V gene data show CDR1 as SGHDN and CDR2 as FVKESK. The CDR3 reads CASSQVGSTGELFF.

V is TRBV15 and J is TRBJ2-7; TCRdb outputs TRBD1, but without DNA this stays unchecked. Germline loops: CDR1 LNHNV, CDR2 YYDKDF (reference sequence). The CDR3 length is 15 residues. CDR3 region: CATSRRRTGDDEQYF. Supplemented by reference TRBV15 and TRBJ2-7, the full variable domain reads DAMVIQNPRYQVTQFGKPVTLSCSQTLNHNVMYWYQQKSSQAPKLLFHYYDKDFNNEADTPDNFQSRRPNTSFCFLDIRSPGLGDTAMYLCATSRRRTGDDEQYFGPGTRLTVT.

This sequence joins TRBV3-1 and TRBJ2-1; with no DNA, the TCRdb D assignment of TRBD2 cannot be verified. The CDR3 sequence is 15 residues long. Germline V gene sequence: CDR1 LGHDT, CDR2 YNNKEL (reference sequence). The CDR3 sequence is CASSFPSGGDNEQFF.

The V and J genes are TRBV5-4 and TRBJ2-1; absent DNA, TCRdb's TRBD1 call cannot be checked. CDR1 and CDR2 from the germline V gene are SGHNT and YYREEE (reference sequence). CDR3 length equals 15 residues. The CDR3 loop is CASRGAGTGSNEQFF.

Its frequency marks this clonotype as medium-sized (0.01 to 0.1%). V usage is TRBV28 and J usage is TRBJ1-1; TCRdb selects TRBD1, and the lack of DNA leaves this call unchecked. Germline lookup yields CDR1 MDHEN and CDR2 SYDVKM. CDR3 length: 14 residues. The CDR3 here is CASSVDMSNTEAFF. Combining the CDR3 with reference TRBV28 and TRBJ1-1 gives the whole variable domain DVKVTQSSRYLVKRTGEKVFLECVQDMDHENMFWYRQDPGLGLRLIYFSYDVKMKEKGDIPEGYSVSREKKERFSLILESASTNQTSMYLCASSVDMSNTEAFFGQGTRLTVV.

This chain uses TRBV4-3 with TRBJ1-3. The CDR3 runs to 15 residues. CDR1 is LGHNA, CDR2 YSLEER, per germline. CDR3: CASSQDSNSGNTIYF.

The chain carries TRBV19 and TRBJ2-4; TCRdb proposes TRBD1, but this gene call is untestable without DNA. The germline V gene encodes CDR1 LNHDA and CDR2 SQIVND (reference sequence). The CDR3 has 11 residues. CDR3 amino acids: CASSPGHIQYF. Using reference TRBV19 and TRBJ2-4 for the parts outside the CDR3, the full variable domain is DGGITQSPKYLFRKEGQNVTLSCEQNLNHDAMYWYRQDPGQGLRLIYYSQIVNDFQKGDIAEGYSVSREKKESFPLTVTSAQKNPTAFYLCASSPGHIQYFGAGTRLSVL.

The chain joins TRBV4-1 to TRBJ2-1; the TRBD2 assignment by TCRdb is unverifiable without DNA. This CDR3 spans 14 amino acids. Per the germline V gene, CDR1 is MGHRA and CDR2 is YSYEKL. CDR3 protein: CASSPRGEDNEQFF.

This sequence joins TRBV30 and TRBJ1-5. The germline V gene has CDR1 GTSNPN and CDR2 SVGIG (reference sequence). This CDR3 spans 14 amino acids. The chain's CDR3 is CAWKTGNSNQPQHF. Combining the CDR3 with reference TRBV30 and TRBJ1-5 gives the whole variable domain SQTIHQWPATLVQPVGSPLSLECTVEGTSNPNLYWYRQAAGRGLQLLFYSVGIGQISSEVPQNLSASRPQDRQFILSSKKLLLSDSGFYLCAWKTGNSNQPQHFGDGTRLSIL.

This clonotype shows up as medium-sized by frequency. The chain recombines TRBV5-1 with TRBJ1-1. Germline V gives CDR1 SGHRS, CDR2 YFSETQ. CDR3 length: 13 residues. The chain's CDR3 is CASSLGYETEAFF.

J is TRBJ1-4 and V is TRBV7-6. This CDR3 contains 14 residues. Germline V lookup: CDR1 SGHVS, CDR2 FNYEAQ. CDR3 region: CASSLEGPREKLFF.

The chain carries TRBV7-9 and TRBJ2-2; the D gene TCRdb calls, TRBD2, cannot be checked with no DNA. Germline V CDR1 and CDR2: SEHNR, FQNEAQ (reference sequence). The CDR3 covers 16 residues. The CDR3 region is CASSRNKGLNTGELFF.

This clonotype is labeled medium-sized based on frequency. V and J are TRBV7-9 and TRBJ1-2; TCRdb selects TRBD1, and the lack of DNA leaves this call unchecked. The germline V gene encodes CDR1 SEHNR and CDR2 FQNEAQ (reference sequence). The CDR3 sequence is 14 residues long. The chain's CDR3 is CASSPPGAPAGYTF.

The gene calls are TRBV20-1 and TRBJ2-7; TCRdb lists TRBD1, though no DNA is available to test this call. This CDR3 region has 15 residues. Germline V gene lookup returns CDR1 DFQATT and CDR2 SNEGSKA (reference sequence). CDR3 loop: CSAAPLDGVTYEQYF.

The chain has TRBV2 and TRBJ2-1; as DNA is missing, the TRBD1 call by TCRdb cannot be tested. The CDR3 length is 16 residues. CDR1 and CDR2 from the germline V gene are SNHLY and FYNNEI. This CDR3 reads CASSGPTGGSYNEQFF.

V and J are TRBV28 and TRBJ1-1; TCRdb's assignment of TRBD1 cannot be checked, as there is no DNA. The V gene's germline CDR1 is MDHEN and CDR2 SYDVKM. The CDR3 is 12 amino acids. CDR3 region: CAIRPGNTEAFF.

The chain carries TRBV19 and TRBJ1-5; TCRdb's D call of TRBD1 is untestable without DNA. CDR1 and CDR2 from the germline V gene are LNHDA and SQIVND (reference sequence). The CDR3 length is 15 residues. CDR3: CASRTGTRGRQPQHF.

The chain combines TRBV27 with TRBJ2-4. This CDR3 spans 15 amino acids. Germline V gives CDR1 MNHEY, CDR2 SMNVEV (reference sequence). This CDR3 reads CASSRNSVAKNIQYF.

The rearrangement links TRBV9 to TRBJ2-1; the D gene TCRdb calls, TRBD2, cannot be checked with no DNA. In germline, CDR1 is SGDLS, CDR2 YYNGEE. This CDR3 contains 17 residues. The CDR3 region is CASSVGPESPPYNEQFF.

The chain employs TRBV6-2 or TRBV6-3 and TRBJ2-7; TCRdb reports TRBD2, a call that lacks DNA to check it against. The CDR3 covers 18 residues. Germline CDR1 is MNHEY and CDR2 is SVGEGT. CDR3 sequence reads: CASSYSGEGLAGTYEQYF.

Considering frequency, this clonotype is medium-sized. This chain connects TRBV9 to TRBJ2-5; lacking DNA, the TRBD2 call made by TCRdb goes unchecked. In germline, CDR1 is SGDLS, CDR2 YYNGEE. This CDR3 spans 15 amino acids. The CDR3 loop reads CASSVEARLEETQYF.

The genes are TRBV11-2 and TRBJ2-1; TCRdb returns TRBD2, unconfirmable since there is no DNA. Germline CDR1 SGHAT, CDR2 FQNNGV. The CDR3 is 15 residues long. This CDR3 reads CASSQWTSADNEQFF.

By frequency, this clonotype is medium-sized (0.01 to 0.1%). The chain is built from TRBV7-2 and TRBJ1-4. The CDR3 loop spans 12 amino acids. Per germline, CDR1 SGHTA and CDR2 FQGNSA. The chain's CDR3 is CASSTNLGKLFF. Combining the CDR3 with reference TRBV7-2 and TRBJ1-4 gives the whole variable domain GAGVSQSPSNKVTEKGKDVELRCDPISGHTALYWYRQSLGQGLEFLIYFQGNSAPDKSGLPSDRFSAERTGGSVSTLTIQRTQQEDSAVYLCASSTNLGKLFFGSGTQLSVL.

The chain has TRBV5-4 and TRBJ2-1. This CDR3 region has 13 residues. Germline CDR1 and CDR2: SGHNT and YYREEE (reference sequence). The CDR3 loop is CASSPSSRNEQFF.

CDR3 region: CSADNRDDSYEQYF. J is TRBJ2-7 and V is TRBV20-1; TCRdb reports TRBD1, a call that lacks DNA to check it against. Germline V gene sequence: CDR1 DFQATT, CDR2 SNEGSKA (reference sequence). The CDR3 covers 14 residues.